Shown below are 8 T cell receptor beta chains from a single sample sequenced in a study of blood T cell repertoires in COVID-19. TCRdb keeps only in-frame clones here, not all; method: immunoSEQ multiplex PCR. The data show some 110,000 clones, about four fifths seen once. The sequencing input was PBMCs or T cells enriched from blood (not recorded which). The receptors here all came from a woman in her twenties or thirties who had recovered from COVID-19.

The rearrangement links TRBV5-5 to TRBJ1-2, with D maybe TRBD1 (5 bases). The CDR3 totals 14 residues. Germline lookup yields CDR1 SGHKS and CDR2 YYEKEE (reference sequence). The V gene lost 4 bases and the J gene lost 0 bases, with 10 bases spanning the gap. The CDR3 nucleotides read TGTGCCAGCAGCCCCGGGGGGGCTAACTATGGCTACACCTTC. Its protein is CASSPGGANYGYTF.

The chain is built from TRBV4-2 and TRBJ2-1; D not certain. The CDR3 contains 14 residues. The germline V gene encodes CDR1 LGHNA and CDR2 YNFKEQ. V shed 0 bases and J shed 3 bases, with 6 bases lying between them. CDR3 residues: CASSQELDYNEQFF. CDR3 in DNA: TGTGCCAGCAGCCAAGAATTAGACTACAATGAGCAGTTCTTC.

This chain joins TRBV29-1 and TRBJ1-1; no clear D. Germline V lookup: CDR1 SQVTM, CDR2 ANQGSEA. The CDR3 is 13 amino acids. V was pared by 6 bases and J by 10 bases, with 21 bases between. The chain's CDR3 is CSVTDRPLLVAFF. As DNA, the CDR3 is TGCAGCGTAACAGATCGGCCCCTCTTGGTAGCTTTCTTT.

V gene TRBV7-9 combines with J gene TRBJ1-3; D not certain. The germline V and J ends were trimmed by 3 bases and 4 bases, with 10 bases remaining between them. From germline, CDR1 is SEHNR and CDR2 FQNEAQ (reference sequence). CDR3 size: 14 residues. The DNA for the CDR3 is TGTGCCAGCAGCTTGGAGGGATCCGGAAACACCATATATTTT. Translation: CASSLEGSGNTIYF.

The CDR3 here is CASSRHSSGPDSGEQFF. The DNA of the CDR3 is TGCGCCAGCAGCCGGCACTCTAGCGGCCCGGACAGTGGTGAGCAGTTCTTC. The chain employs TRBV5-1 and TRBJ2-1; D perhaps matches TRBD2 (7 bases). Trimming removed 4 bases at V and 9 bases at J, with 26 bases between. Germline assignment: CDR1 SGHRS and CDR2 YFSETQ. The CDR3 is 17 amino acids.

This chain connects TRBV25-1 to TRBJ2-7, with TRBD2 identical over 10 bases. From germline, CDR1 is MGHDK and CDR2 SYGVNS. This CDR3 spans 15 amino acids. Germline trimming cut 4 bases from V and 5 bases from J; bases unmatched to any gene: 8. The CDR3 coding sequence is TGTGCCAGCAGTGGACCAGCGGGAGGGCTCAACGAGCAGTACTTC. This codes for CASSGPAGGLNEQYF.

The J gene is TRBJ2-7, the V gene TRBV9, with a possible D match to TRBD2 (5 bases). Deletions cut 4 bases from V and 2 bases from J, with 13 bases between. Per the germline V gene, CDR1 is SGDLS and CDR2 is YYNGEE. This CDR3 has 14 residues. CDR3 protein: CASSPSGSPYEQYF. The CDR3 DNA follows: TGTGCCAGCAGCCCCAGTGGGAGTCCCTACGAGCAGTACTTC.

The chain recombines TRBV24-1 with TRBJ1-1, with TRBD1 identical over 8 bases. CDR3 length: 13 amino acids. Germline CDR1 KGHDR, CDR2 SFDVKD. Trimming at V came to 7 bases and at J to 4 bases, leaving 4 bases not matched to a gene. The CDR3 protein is CATSGQGSTEAFF. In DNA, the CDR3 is TGTGCCACCAGCGGACAGGGATCCACTGAAGCTTTCTTT.